This TCR beta chain stems from a study of T cells after yellow fever vaccination. One entry per CDR3 protein, called by TCRdb with MiXCR from the 5' RACE reads. Counted here are about 58,000 distinct CDR3 sequences, approximately 7.7% occurring once; the ten biggest clones make up around 38%. This clonotype was observed at least ten times. Germline assignment: CDR1 LGHNA and CDR2 YSLEER. The V and J ends lost 0 bases and 8 bases respectively, with 17 bases between them. The CDR3 contains 16 residues. V is TRBV4-3 and J is TRBJ2-1, with a possible D match to TRBD2 (7 bases). This TCR came from a man younger than 35 who received the YFV17D yellow fever vaccine. The source was CD8+ T cells sorted from PBMCs, collected on the day of the first yellow fever vaccination. The CDR3 sequence is CASSQDWGGGGDEQFF. The CDR3 DNA is TGCGCCAGCAGCCAAGATTGGGGGGGCGGTGGGGATGAGCAGTTCTTC.